The sequence of this TCR beta chain was determined in a study of monozygotic twins with inflammatory bowel disease. Notes on the study in general: Sharing of clonotypes with others was lower in IBD patients than in healthy twins, and this was especially so with disease activity. TCRbeta inverse Simpson diversity was decreased in IBD patients versus healthy co-twins. Concordant and discordant twins showed no difference in repertoire similarity, possibly from limited power.

Template switching introduced UMIs that contain a 6-nucleotide sample barcode. TCRdb reprocessed the 5' RACE reads, with one entry per CDR3 protein and no DNA. The table for this sample gives roughly 120,000 distinct CDR3 sequences. Notes on this clonotype: Its antigen is not identified.

CDR3 length: 17 amino acids. The germline CDR1 and CDR2 sequences are LGHNA and YNFKEQ. V usage is TRBV4-2 and J usage is TRBJ2-7; absent DNA, TCRdb's TRBD1 call cannot be checked. The clonotype originates from a human donor with ulcerative colitis or Crohn's disease, or a healthy co-twin of an affected twin (not recorded which). Sequencing was performed on blood. CDR3 loop: CASSQLVRDSYLYEQYF.